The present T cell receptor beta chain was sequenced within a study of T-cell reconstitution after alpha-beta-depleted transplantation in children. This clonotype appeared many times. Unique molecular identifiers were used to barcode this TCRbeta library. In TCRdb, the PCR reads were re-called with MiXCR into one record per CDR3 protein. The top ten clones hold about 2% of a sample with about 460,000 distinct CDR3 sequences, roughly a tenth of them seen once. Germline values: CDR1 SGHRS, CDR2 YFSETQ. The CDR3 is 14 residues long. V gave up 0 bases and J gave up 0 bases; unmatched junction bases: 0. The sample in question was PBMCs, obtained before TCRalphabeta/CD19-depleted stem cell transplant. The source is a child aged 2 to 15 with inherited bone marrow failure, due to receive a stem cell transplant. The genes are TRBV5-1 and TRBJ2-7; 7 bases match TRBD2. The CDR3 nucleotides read TGCGCCAGCAGCTTGGAGCGGGACTCCTACGAGCAGTACTTC. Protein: CASSLERDSYEQYF.